Shown below are 17 T cell receptor beta chains from a single sample sequenced in a study of blood T cell repertoires in COVID-19. Sequenced by immunoSEQ multiplex PCR; TCRdb stores in-frame clones only, minus some. The sample yields over 85,000 clones, roughly 87% seen once. Sequencing input: peripheral blood. The receptor set was obtained from a woman aged 50 to 60 with COVID-19, enrolled during active disease.

The CDR3 is CASSGGVDTQYF. The CDR3 region has the DNA TGTGCCAGCAGCGGGGGGGTAGATACGCAGTATTTT. The genes are TRBV27 and TRBJ2-3; 8 positions agree with TRBD2. The J segment lost 5 bases and the V segment lost 6 bases, leaving 1 base of the junction unmatched. Germline-derived CDR1 and CDR2 are MNHEY and SMNVEV (reference sequence). This CDR3 is built from 12 residues.

The rearrangement links TRBV18 to TRBJ1-4; 10 bases fit TRBD1. Germline V gives CDR1 KGHSH, CDR2 LQKENI. The trim removed 3 bases at V and 8 bases at J, leaving 9 bases unmatched. The CDR3 is 16 amino acids. This CDR3 is CASSPQSGTGVEKLFF. The DNA of the CDR3 is TGTGCCAGCTCACCCCAATCCGGGACAGGGGTCGAAAAACTGTTTTTT.

This sequence joins TRBV27 and TRBJ1-1; D perhaps matches TRBD1 (5 bases). Germline V gives CDR1 MNHEY, CDR2 SMNVEV (reference sequence). Trimming left V 4 bases short and J 7 bases short, with 10 bases between. This CDR3 has 12 residues. DNA for the CDR3: TGTGCCAGCAGTTCCCAGGGCTTTGAAGCTTTCTTT. Translating gives CASSSQGFEAFF.

The chain joins TRBV28 to TRBJ1-2; D is unclear. V was cut by 5 bases and J by 6 bases, with 13 bases left in between. This CDR3 region has 13 residues. Germline V gene lookup returns CDR1 MDHEN and CDR2 SYDVKM. In DNA, the CDR3 is TGTGCCAGCAGTACCTATCGAACCAATGGCTACACCTTC. Translating it yields CASSTYRTNGYTF.

The chain couples TRBV27 to TRBJ2-7; TRBD2 is a possible D gene (6 bases). Germline CDR1 MNHEY, CDR2 SMNVEV (reference sequence). V was clipped by 5 bases and J by 0 bases, with 8 bases between them. This CDR3 has 13 residues. This chain's CDR3 is CASSQTSSYEQYF. The CDR3 nucleotides read TGTGCCAGCAGTCAGACTAGCTCCTACGAGCAGTACTTC.

The chain recombines TRBV7-8 with TRBJ2-7; D may be TRBD2 (5 bases). The CDR3 is 14 amino acids. Trimming pared 9 bases from V and 3 bases from J, leaving 18 bases between. The germline V gene encodes CDR1 SGHVS and CDR2 FQNEAQ. CDR3 residues: CASRPASFVYEQYF. The CDR3 DNA reads TGTGCCAGTCGCCCGGCTAGCTTCGTCTACGAGCAGTACTTC.

The chain combines TRBV9 with TRBJ1-4, with 7 bases aligning to TRBD1. With V trimmed by 0 bases and J by 7 bases, 9 bases remained unmatched. Germline V gives CDR1 SGDLS, CDR2 YYNGEE. The CDR3 length is 16 residues. The CDR3 loop is CASSVGVGGGGEKLFF. CDR3 in DNA: TGTGCCAGCAGCGTAGGGGTAGGAGGGGGCGGTGAAAAACTGTTTTTT.

The rearrangement links TRBV12-3 or TRBV12-4 to TRBJ2-7, with a weak D call TRBD1 (6 bases). V was pared by 9 bases and J by 2 bases, with 8 bases between. The CDR3 is 11 residues long. The CDR3 DNA is TGTGCCAGTGGACAGCCCTACGAGCAGTACTTC. Translating gives CASGQPYEQYF.

This rearrangement joins TRBV10-3 to TRBJ1-1; a weak D match, TRBD1 (6 bases). Germline CDR1 ENHRY, CDR2 SYGVKD. Trimming shortened V by 6 bases and J by 1 base, and 15 bases separated the two germline ends. This CDR3 spans 15 amino acids. As DNA, the CDR3 is TGTGCCATCAGCGCGAGGGGCAGGGGGAACACTGAAGCTTTCTTT. Protein: CAISARGRGNTEAFF.

V and J are TRBV5-1 and TRBJ2-4; no definite D call. Looked up from germline, CDR1 is SGHRS and CDR2 is YFSETQ. This CDR3 spans 14 amino acids. Trimming stripped 0 bases from V and 5 bases from J, with 9 bases between. As DNA, the CDR3 is TGCGCCAGCAGCTTGGGCGTTTCGGAAAACATTCAGTACTTC. Protein product: CASSLGVSENIQYF.

The chain recombines TRBV18 with TRBJ1-2; D may be TRBD1 (5 bases). Trimming removed 0 bases from V and 3 bases from J, with 11 bases in between. Germline V lookup: CDR1 KGHSH, CDR2 LQKENI. The CDR3 is 15 residues long. The chain's CDR3 is CASSPPSGTHYGYTF. DNA for the CDR3: TGTGCCAGCTCACCACCTTCAGGGACTCACTATGGCTACACCTTC. Variable domain in full (rest from reference TRBV18 and TRBJ1-2): NAGVMQNPRHLVRRRGQEARLRCSPMKGHSHVYWYRQLPEEGLKFMVYLQKENIIDESGMPKERFSAEFPKEGPSILRIQQVVRGDSAAYFCASSPPSGTHYGYTFGSGTRLTVV.

This clone has only one observation. The gene calls are TRBV24-1 and TRBJ2-7, with TRBD2 as a possible D gene (6 bases). The ends were cut back, 0 bases at V and 5 bases at J, with 7 bases in the middle. The CDR3 runs 13 residues. Germline-derived CDR1 and CDR2 are KGHDR and SFDVKD. The CDR3 nucleotides are TGTGCCACCAGTGATTTGTGGGGGGACGAGCAGTACTTC. As protein: CATSDLWGDEQYF.

The V gene is TRBV6-1, the J gene TRBJ1-5, with D hard to call. Trimming cost V 1 base and J 4 bases, with 11 bases left between them. The CDR3 is 15 amino acids. Germline V gene lookup returns CDR1 MNHNS and CDR2 SASEGT. The CDR3 coding sequence is TGTGCCAGCAGTGAAGGTGGGTCCAGGAATCAGCCCCAGCATTTT. This translates into CASSEGGSRNQPQHF.

In its sample, this clone was seen a few times. The chain couples TRBV29-1 to TRBJ2-7; 8 nucleotides line up with TRBD1. With V trimmed by 1 base and J by 4 bases, 3 bases remained unmatched. The CDR3 loop spans 13 amino acids. Germline V gene lookup returns CDR1 SQVTM and CDR2 ANQGSEA. CDR3 region: CSVEAGTGYEQYF. The CDR3 DNA follows: TGCAGCGTTGAAGCCGGGACAGGATACGAGCAGTACTTC.

This chain uses TRBV7-2 with TRBJ2-5; 7 nucleotides agree with TRBD1. CDR1 and CDR2 from the germline V gene are SGHTA and FQGNSA. V lost 1 base, J lost 2 bases, and 1 base stayed unmatched. The CDR3 extends over 14 amino acids. The DNA for the CDR3 is TGTGCCAGCAGCTTAGGACAGGGACAAGAGACCCAGTACTTC. Amino acids: CASSLGQGQETQYF.

This clone appeared once. The rearrangement uses TRBV19 and TRBJ1-2; no firm D call. Trimming took off 6 bases at V and 4 bases at J, with 12 bases between the two ends. The V gene's germline CDR1 is LNHDA and CDR2 SQIVND (reference sequence). This CDR3 has 13 residues. CDR3 sequence (DNA): TGTGCCAGTAGCAACAGAGGGCGCTATGGCTACACCTTC. Translated: CASSNRGRYGYTF.

The chain combines TRBV9 with TRBJ2-6, with TRBD1 as a possible D gene (6 bases). The CDR3 runs to 16 residues. CDR1 is SGDLS and CDR2 is YYNGEE in the germline V gene. V shed 4 bases and J shed 6 bases, with 17 bases lying between them. The CDR3 sequence is CASSPTGYLEANVLTF. CDR3 nucleotides: TGTGCCAGCAGCCCGACAGGATACCTAGAGGCCAACGTCCTGACTTTC. Drawing the rest from reference TRBV9 and TRBJ2-6, the complete variable domain is DSGVTQTPKHLITATGQRVTLRCSPRSGDLSVYWYQQSLDQGLQFLIQYYNGEERAKGNILERFSAQQFPDLHSELNLSSLELGDSALYFCASSPTGYLEANVLTFGAGSRLTVL.